Following are 5 T cell receptor beta chains from one sample sequenced in a study of response to subunit inactivated influenza vaccine. TCRdb re-analysed the RT-PCR reads in MiXCR, keeping a single row per CDR3 protein. The table records hundreds of thousands of distinct CDR3 sequences, approximately 17% of them present only once. The input for sequencing was PBMCs from blood, taken 5 to 6 days after vaccination. These receptors were obtained from a man aged 50 or older who received an inactivated influenza vaccine.

This chain links TRBV28 with TRBJ2-1; D is perhaps TRBD1 (5 bases). Germline V gene data show CDR1 as MDHEN and CDR2 as SYDVKM. The CDR3 loop spans 11 amino acids. Trimming left V 9 bases short and J 5 bases short, with 8 bases between. Written as DNA, the CDR3 is TGTGCCAGAGACAGAGACAATGAGCAGTTCTTC. Protein product: CARDRDNEQFF.

This chain connects TRBV20-1 to TRBJ2-2, with D unclear. V was clipped by 4 bases and J by 1 base, with 7 bases between them. This CDR3 region has 13 residues. CDR1 and CDR2 from the germline V gene are DFQATT and SNEGSKA (reference sequence). The CDR3 is CSATGRNTGELFF. The CDR3 coding sequence is TGCAGTGCTACCGGTCGGAACACCGGGGAGCTGTTTTTT.

This clonotype was detected a few times. The CDR3 bases are TGTGCCAGCAGGAGGCTTCAGGGGGGACTTAGCTCCTACAATGAGCAGTTCTTC. Translation: CASRRLQGGLSSYNEQFF. This chain links TRBV6-1 with TRBJ2-1; D may be TRBD1 (7 bases). The CDR3 extends over 18 amino acids. V was trimmed by 6 bases and J by 0 bases, leaving 21 bases between them. Germline CDR1 MNHNS, CDR2 SASEGT.

The chain employs TRBV18 and TRBJ2-1, with 8 positions matching TRBD1. This CDR3 spans 15 amino acids. After removal of 2 bases from V and 5 bases from J, the junction contained 5 bases not matched to a gene. Germline V lookup: CDR1 KGHSH, CDR2 LQKENI. CDR3 DNA sequence: TGTGCCAGCTCACCAAGGCAGGGGGCGAACAATGAGCAGTTCTTC. Protein sequence: CASSPRQGANNEQFF.

V and J are TRBV12-3 or TRBV12-4 and TRBJ2-2; no clear D. This CDR3 comprises 14 residues. Deletions cut 3 bases from V and 3 bases from J, with 8 bases between. The CDR3 is CASSLKQYTGELFF. Here the CDR3 DNA reads TGTGCCAGCAGTTTGAAACAATACACCGGGGAGCTGTTTTTT.